The sequence of this TCR beta chain was determined in a study of metastatic and nonmetastatic thyroid tumors. On the study more broadly: Patients with malignant and benign thyroid disease provided blood and tumor or nodule tissue, whose repertoires were compared.

How the authors handled the data: In papillary thyroid cancer, a distant-metastasis classifier was built using CDR3 differences across clinicopathological groups. TCRdb re-analyzed the PCR reads through MiXCR. The V and J calls follow TCRdb's processing rather than the paper's. The sample contains about 16,000 clones, about 27% of which appear only once. Germline lookup yields CDR1 DFQATT and CDR2 SNEGSKA (reference sequence). This CDR3 contains 16 residues. Losses at the gene ends were 2 bases for V and 0 bases for J; bases not matched to a gene: 7. Treatment of any kind had been given to no patient before thyroid surgery. About this clone: The conserved phenylalanine or tryptophan normally closing the CDR3 is absent here, so this likely arose from a read error.

The sample comprised tumor tissue. The V gene is TRBV20-1, the J gene TRBJ2-7, with 10 bases fitting TRBD2. The TCR was taken from a female donor with papillary thyroid cancer or a benign thyroid nodule (not recorded which). Some clones in this sample may be carry-over from other donors' samples. DNA for the CDR3: TGCAGTGCTAGAATTCTAGCGGGAGAACGCTCCTACGAGCAGTACCTC. Translated: CSARILAGERSYEQYL.